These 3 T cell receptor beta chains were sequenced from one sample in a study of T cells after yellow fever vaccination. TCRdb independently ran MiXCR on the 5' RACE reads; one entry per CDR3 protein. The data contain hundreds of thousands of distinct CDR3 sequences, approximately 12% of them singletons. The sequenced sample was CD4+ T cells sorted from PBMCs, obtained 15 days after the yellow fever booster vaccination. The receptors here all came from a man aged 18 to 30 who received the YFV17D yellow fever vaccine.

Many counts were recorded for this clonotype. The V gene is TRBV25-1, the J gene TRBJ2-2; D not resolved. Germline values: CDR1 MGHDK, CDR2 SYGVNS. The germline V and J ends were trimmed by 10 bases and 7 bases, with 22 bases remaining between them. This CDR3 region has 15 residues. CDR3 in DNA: TGTGCCACCGCCCCAGCCGGGTTGGATGGCGGGGAGCTGTTTTTT. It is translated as CATAPAGLDGGELFF.

CDR3 bases: TGTGCCAGCAGCTTTGAGACAGGGTTTGGGTTGAGGCCCCAGCATTTT. It yields the protein CASSFETGFGLRPQHF. The chain couples TRBV7-2 to TRBJ1-5; TRBD1 agrees at 7 bases. Germline lookup yields CDR1 SGHTA and CDR2 FQGNSA. This CDR3 is 16 amino acids long. The V segment lost 3 bases and the J segment 9 bases; nucleotides outside the gene matches: 14. The variable domain in full, completed from reference TRBV7-2 and TRBJ1-5, reads GAGVSQSPSNKVTEKGKDVELRCDPISGHTALYWYRQSLGQGLEFLIYFQGNSAPDKSGLPSDRFSAERTGGSVSTLTIQRTQQEDSAVYLCASSFETGFGLRPQHFGDGTRLSIL.

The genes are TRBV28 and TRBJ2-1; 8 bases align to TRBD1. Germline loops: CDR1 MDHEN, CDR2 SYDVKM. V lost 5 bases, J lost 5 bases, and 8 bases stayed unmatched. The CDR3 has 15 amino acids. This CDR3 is CASSPGQAKNNEQFF. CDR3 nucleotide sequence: TGTGCCAGCAGTCCGGGACAGGCGAAAAACAATGAGCAGTTCTTC.